The present T cell receptor (beta chain) was sequenced within a study of T cell repertoires in cytomegalovirus infection. Overall study: A matching HLA type, together with CMV infection, was signaled by public TCR beta signatures. The study, taken as a whole, reports: CMV-specific TCR beta clonotypes restricted by HLA-C dominated the ex vivo response. Pooled public TCR beta family frequency picked out CMV carriers with the relevant HLA.

For this clonotype: Its antigen is not identified.

The length of the CDR3 is 14 residues. Between the trimmed V and J ends, which lost 7 bases and 3 bases, there was a span of 12 bases. A single record per CDR3 protein comes from TCRdb applying MiXCR to the reads. This table has 450,000 to 550,000 distinct CDR3 sequences, about 42% appearing once. This clonotype was obtained from a human donor in good health (CMV status not recorded). Some clones in this sample may be carry-over from other donors' samples. The source material was cultured PBMCs, sampled from culture after CMV antigen stimulation. J is TRBJ2-2 and V is TRBV12-3 or TRBV12-4; possibly TRBD2 for D (5 bases). The CDR3 nucleotides read TGTGCCAGCACCTTCGGGATTTACACCGGGGAGCTGTTTTTT. It encodes CASTFGIYTGELFF.